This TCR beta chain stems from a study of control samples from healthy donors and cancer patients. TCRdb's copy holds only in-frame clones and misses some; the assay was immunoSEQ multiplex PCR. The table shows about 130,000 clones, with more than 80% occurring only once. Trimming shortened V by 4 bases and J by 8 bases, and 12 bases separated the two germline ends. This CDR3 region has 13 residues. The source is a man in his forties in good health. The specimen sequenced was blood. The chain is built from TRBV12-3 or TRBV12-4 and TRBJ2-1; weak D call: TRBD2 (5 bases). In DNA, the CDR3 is TGTGCCAGCAGTTCCTCCATGCGGGATGAGCAGTTCTTC. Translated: CASSSSMRDEQFF.